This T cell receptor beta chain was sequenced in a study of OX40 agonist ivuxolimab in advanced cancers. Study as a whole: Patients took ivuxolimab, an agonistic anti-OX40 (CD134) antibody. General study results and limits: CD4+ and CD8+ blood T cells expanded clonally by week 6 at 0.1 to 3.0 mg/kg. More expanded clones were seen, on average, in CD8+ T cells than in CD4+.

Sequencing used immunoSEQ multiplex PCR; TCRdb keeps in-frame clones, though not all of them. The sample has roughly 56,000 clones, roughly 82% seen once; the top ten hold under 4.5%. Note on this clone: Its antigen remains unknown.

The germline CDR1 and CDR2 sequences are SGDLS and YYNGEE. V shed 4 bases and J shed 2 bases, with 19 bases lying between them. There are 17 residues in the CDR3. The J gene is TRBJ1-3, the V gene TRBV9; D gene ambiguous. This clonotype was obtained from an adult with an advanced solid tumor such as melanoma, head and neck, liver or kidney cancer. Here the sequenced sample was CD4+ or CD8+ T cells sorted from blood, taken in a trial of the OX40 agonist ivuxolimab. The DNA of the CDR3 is TGTGCCAGCAGCCTCAGAGGCTCAGAAAGTCCTGGAAACACCATATATTTT. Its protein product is CASSLRGSESPGNTIYF. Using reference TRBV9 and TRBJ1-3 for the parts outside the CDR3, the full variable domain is DSGVTQTPKHLITATGQRVTLRCSPRSGDLSVYWYQQSLDQGLQFLIQYYNGEERAKGNILERFSAQQFPDLHSELNLSSLELGDSALYFCASSLRGSESPGNTIYFGEGSWLTVV.